The sequence of this T cell receptor beta chain was determined in a study of cytomegalovirus exposure and HLA in healthy donors. Primers: 60 Vbeta forward and 13 Jbeta reverse. Clones were sequenced by immunoSEQ multiplex PCR, and TCRdb holds only the in-frame ones, with some missing. In the table there are 45,000 to 65,000 clones, around 73% of which are singletons. Though probably carrying unrecorded immune exposures, donors were nominally healthy at sampling. Details on this clone: No antigen is known for it.

Notes on the study in general: The classifier, whose performance was assessed in both the original and validation cohorts, reportedly diagnosed cytomegalovirus status with high specificity and sensitivity. A later analysis showed that HLA-associated TCR beta chains had undergone more clonal expansion than equally common others.

CDR1 MNHEY and CDR2 SVGAGI come from the germline V gene. The V gene lost 6 bases and the J gene lost 3 bases, with 15 bases spanning the gap. There are 14 residues in the CDR3. This sequence was found in a woman between 40 and 55 years old in good health and CMV-seropositive. The chain has TRBV6-5 and TRBJ2-7, with D maybe TRBD1 (6 bases). The sample consisted of PBMCs. CDR3 sequence: CASRAQGLGYEQYF. CDR3 nucleotides: TGTGCCAGCAGAGCACAGGGTTTAGGCTACGAGCAGTACTTC.